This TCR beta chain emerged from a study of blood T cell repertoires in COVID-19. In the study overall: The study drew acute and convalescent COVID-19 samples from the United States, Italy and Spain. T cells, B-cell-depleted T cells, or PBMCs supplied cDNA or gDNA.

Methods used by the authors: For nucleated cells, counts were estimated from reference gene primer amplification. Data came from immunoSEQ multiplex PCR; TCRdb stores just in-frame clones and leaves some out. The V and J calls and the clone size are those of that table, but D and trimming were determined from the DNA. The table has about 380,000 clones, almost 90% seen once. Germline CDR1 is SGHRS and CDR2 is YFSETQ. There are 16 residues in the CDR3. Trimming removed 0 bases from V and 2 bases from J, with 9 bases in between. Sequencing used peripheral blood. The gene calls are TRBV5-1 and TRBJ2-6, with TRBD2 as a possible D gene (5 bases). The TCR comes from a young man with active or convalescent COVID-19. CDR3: CASSLATGTGANVLTF. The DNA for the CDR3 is TGCGCCAGCAGCTTGGCCACCGGGACTGGGGCCAACGTCCTGACTTTC.